Listed here is a single TCR beta chain. The data derive from a study of cytomegalovirus exposure and HLA in healthy donors. The CDR3 runs to 13 residues. Trimming removed 1 base at V and 4 bases at J, with 7 bases between. Germline CDR1 SNHLY, CDR2 FYNNEI. A multiplex PCR was run with 60 Vbeta primers and 13 Jbeta primers. TCRdb's table, derived via immunoSEQ multiplex PCR, lists solely in-frame clones and lacks some. This sample yields some 110,000 clones, of which nearly 75% are seen a single time; around 5% belongs to the top ten. The clonotype originates from a man under 40 in good health and CMV-seropositive. Input material: PBMCs. The chain employs TRBV2 and TRBJ2-5; D ambiguous. The CDR3 protein is CASSEGGRETQYF. CDR3 nucleotides: TGTGCCAGCAGTGAAGGCGGTCGAGAGACCCAGTACTTC. The entire variable domain, with the rest obtained from reference TRBV2 and TRBJ2-5, is as follows: EPEVTQTPSHQVTQMGQEVILRCVPISNHLYFYWYRQILGQKVEFLVSFYNNEISEKSEIFDDQFSVERPDGSNFTLKIRSTKLEDSAMYFCASSEGGRETQYFGPGTRLLVL.